This entry lists 21 T cell receptor beta chains sequenced from one sample in a study of blood T cells in healthy people across ages (dated by TCRdb to between 2015 and 2016). Library prep was done by 5' RACE. Sequencing instrument: Illumina HiSeq 2500. A second PCR of roughly 7 to 11 cycles was performed with a sample-barcoded 5' primer and a J-beta primer mix. Starting from the raw public reads, TCRdb applied fastp trimming at Q25, assembled clones with MiXCR and retained in-frame beta chains. Rows merge per CDR3 protein into single entries with the most common DNA and genes. Here the sample has roughly 730,000 distinct CDR3 sequences; roughly three fifths occur a single time. More than 25% of the sample lies in the top ten. The specimen was blood. Receptors originate from a man in his forties in good health.

On this clonotype itself: The DNA is omitted, as the CDR3 cannot be located on it reliably, and the CDR3 follows TCRdb's listing. V is TRBV6-2 or TRBV6-3 and J is TRBJ2-5; the table gives TRBD1 as D, unverified against the DNA. The CDR3 length equals 12 residues, ends included. Germline assignment: CDR1 MNHEY and CDR2 SVGEGT. CDR3 loop: CASSFGIGARYF.

The rearrangement links TRBV20-1 to TRBJ2-5, with D possibly matching TRBD1 (5 bases). Between the trimmed V and J ends, which lost 4 bases and 10 bases, there was a span of 13 bases. The CDR3 runs 11 residues. The germline gives CDR1 DFQATT, CDR2 SNEGSKA (reference sequence). In nucleotides, the CDR3 is TGCAGTGCTAAAGACAGTTCATTCCAGTACTTC. It codes for CSAKDSSFQYF.

Only one count was recorded for this clonotype. DNA for the CDR3: TGCAGTGCTAGGGGAAAGAAACTAGCGGGGGGAAGCTCCTACAATGAGCAGTTCTTC. Protein product: CSARGKKLAGGSSYNEQFF. This chain links TRBV20-1 with TRBJ2-1, with 12 nucleotides matching TRBD2. In germline, CDR1 is DFQATT, CDR2 SNEGSKA (reference sequence). The CDR3 consists of 19 residues. Trimming removed 3 bases from V and 0 bases from J; junction bases left unmatched: 12.

This chain joins TRBV15 and TRBJ2-3, with 8 bases matching TRBD1. V lost 1 base to trimming and J lost 1 base; unmatched junction nucleotides: 7. This CDR3 spans 17 amino acids. The germline V gene encodes CDR1 LNHNV and CDR2 YYDKDF (reference sequence). The CDR3 DNA follows: TGTGCCACCAGCAGAGGCCCGACAGGGGCCCGCACAGATACGCAGTATTTT. Translated, it gives CATSRGPTGARTDTQYF.

This clonotype occurred a few times. The chain combines TRBV7-6 with TRBJ1-2, with 7 bases lining up with TRBD1. Trimming at V came to 1 base and at J to 3 bases, leaving 8 bases not matched to a gene. This CDR3 region has 16 residues. Looked up from germline, CDR1 is SGHVS and CDR2 is FNYEAQ. The CDR3 nucleotides are TGTGCCAGCAGCTTAGATCAAAGGGGGCTTTACTATGGCTACACCTTC. It translates to CASSLDQRGLYYGYTF.

This clonotype has just a few counts. The chain uses TRBV21-1 and TRBJ2-1; the table names TRBD2, a call not compared with the DNA. TRBV21-1 is reported as a pseudogene. The CDR3 runs to 15 residues. The CDR3 sequence is CASRLTSGRDMRQFF. CDR3 bases: TGTGCCAGCAGGTTAACTAGCGGAAGGGATATGCGGCAGTTCTTC.

Many counts were recorded for this clonotype. The rearrangement uses TRBV7-9 and TRBJ1-5, with D tentatively TRBD1 (6 bases). V lost 5 bases and J lost 1, with 12 bases in between. The CDR3 spans 15 residues. The germline V gene encodes CDR1 SEHNR and CDR2 FQNEAQ (reference sequence). CDR3 in amino acids: CASSPRGGSNQPQHF. DNA of the CDR3: TGTGCCAGCAGCCCTAGGGGGGGCAGCAATCAGCCCCAGCATTTT.

This clonotype has only a few counts. The rearrangement links TRBV5-5 to TRBJ2-7; D not resolved. The CDR3 sequence is 14 residues long. Germline V gene sequence: CDR1 SGHKS, CDR2 YYEKEE (reference sequence). V lost 3 bases to trimming and J lost 2 bases, with 12 bases between them. The CDR3 here is CASSWDNRPYEQYF. DNA of the CDR3: TGTGCCAGCAGCTGGGATAACCGGCCCTACGAGCAGTACTTC.

In this sample, this clonotype turned up a few times. The V and J genes are TRBV12-3 or TRBV12-4 and TRBJ2-7; TRBD2 matches 7 bases. CDR3 size: 16 residues. V lost 0 bases, J lost 5 bases, and 10 bases stayed unmatched. In DNA form, the CDR3 reads TGTGCCAGCAGTTTAGCGCTGGGCGGGAGAGCCCACGAGCAGTACTTC. Translated: CASSLALGGRAHEQYF.

There are a few counts of this clonotype. A read error is possible here, since a much larger clone lies one base away. V usage is TRBV11-2 and J usage is TRBJ2-3; D unclear. Germline V lookup: CDR1 SGHAT, CDR2 FQNNGV. The CDR3 loop spans 11 amino acids. Trimming took 6 bases from V and 2 from J, leaving 3 bases between them. For the CDR3, the DNA is TGTGCCAGCAGGTTCACAGATACGCAGTATTTT. It yields the protein CASRFTDTQYF.

The chain employs TRBV20-1 and TRBJ1-4, with D perhaps TRBD1 (5 bases). Germline V CDR1 and CDR2: DFQATT, SNEGSKA (reference sequence). This CDR3 has 11 residues. V shed 3 bases and J shed 7 bases, with 6 bases lying between them. The CDR3 is CSASGTEKLFF. Written as DNA, the CDR3 is TGCAGTGCTAGCGGGACTGAAAAACTGTTTTTT.

Only one count was recorded for this clonotype. A single base separates this from a much larger clone, so it may be a read error. The rearrangement links TRBV9 to TRBJ1-6, with 7 bases that match TRBD1. Germline values: CDR1 SGDLS, CDR2 YYNGEE. This CDR3 has 17 amino acids. CDR3 DNA sequence: TGTGCCAGCAGCGTCCGGGACAGAAGCTCCTATAATTCATCCCTCCACTTT. This translates into CASSVRDRSSYNSSLHF.

Only a few counts were recorded for this clonotype. The chain employs TRBV10-3 and TRBJ2-6, with TRBD1 matching 9 bases. The junction had 6 bases not matched to a gene; V was cut back by 10 bases and J by 2 bases. This CDR3 region has 15 residues. In germline, CDR1 is ENHRY, CDR2 SYGVKD. The DNA for the CDR3 is TGTGCCACCGGGGGACAGGGAACTGGGGCCAACGTCCTGACTTTC. Its protein product is CATGGQGTGANVLTF.

This chain connects TRBV15 to TRBJ2-2; 8 bases agree with TRBD1. The CDR3 loop spans 15 amino acids. CDR1 and CDR2 (germline): LNHNV, YYDKDF (reference sequence). Unmatched junction bases numbered 6, after V lost 4 bases and J lost 5 bases. The CDR3 loop is CATSISGTGTGELFF. Written as DNA, the CDR3 is TGTGCCACCAGCATTTCCGGGACAGGTACCGGGGAGCTGTTTTTT.

This chain joins TRBV5-1 and TRBJ2-1, with 8 bases identical to TRBD1. With V trimmed by 4 bases and J by 8 bases, 8 bases remained unmatched. The germline V gene has CDR1 SGHRS and CDR2 YFSETQ. The CDR3 has 14 residues. This CDR3 is CASSRGQAEDEQFF. CDR3 DNA: TGCGCCAGCAGCAGGGGACAGGCCGAGGATGAGCAGTTCTTC. The full variable domain, in which reference TRBV5-1 and TRBJ2-1 provide the parts outside the CDR3, is KAGVTQTPRYLIKTRGQQVTLSCSPISGHRSVSWYQQTPGQGLQFLFEYFSETQRNKGNFPGRFSGRQFSNSRSEMNVSTLELGDSALYLCASSRGQAEDEQFFGPGTRLTVL.

The V and J genes are TRBV7-2 and TRBJ2-7; tentatively, D is TRBD2 (7 bases). The V gene lost 5 bases and the J gene lost 4 bases, with 18 bases spanning the gap. The CDR3 loop spans 15 amino acids. Germline V lookup: CDR1 SGHTA, CDR2 FQGNSA. The CDR3 is CASSIEQGAGYEQYF. CDR3 DNA: TGTGCCAGCAGCATCGAACAGGGAGCGGGGTACGAGCAGTACTTC.

The chain couples TRBV20-1 to TRBJ2-1; D possibly corresponds to TRBD2 (5 bases). This CDR3 comprises 12 residues. Germline CDR1 and CDR2: DFQATT and SNEGSKA (reference sequence). The CDR3 nucleotides read TGCGGGAGTCATGTTACCTACAATGAGCAGTTCTTC. Encoded protein: CGSHVTYNEQFF.

This clonotype occurred a few times. The chain couples TRBV6-5 to TRBJ2-3, with a tentative D call TRBD2 (5 bases). Trimming removed 8 bases at V and 8 bases at J, with 17 bases between. There are 13 residues in the CDR3. Per the germline V gene, CDR1 is MNHEY and CDR2 is SVGAGI. CDR3 bases: TGTGCCAGCCTAGATGCGGCGGGTCCTACGCAGTATTTT. As protein: CASLDAAGPTQYF.

The chain recombines TRBV28 with TRBJ2-1; D is perhaps TRBD1 (6 bases). With 6 bases removed from V and 0 bases from J, the gap between germline ends came to 18 bases. CDR1 and CDR2 from the germline V gene are MDHEN and SYDVKM. The length of the CDR3 is 17 residues. The CDR3 spells CASSPGVSISSYNEQFF. As DNA, the CDR3 is TGTGCCAGCAGCCCAGGGGTCTCAATAAGCTCCTACAATGAGCAGTTCTTC. The variable domain in full, completed from reference TRBV28 and TRBJ2-1, reads DVKVTQSSRYLVKRTGEKVFLECVQDMDHENMFWYRQDPGLGLRLIYFSYDVKMKEKGDIPEGYSVSREKKERFSLILESASTNQTSMYLCASSPGVSISSYNEQFFGPGTRLTVL.

The V call is TRBV12-3 or TRBV12-4, the J call TRBJ2-3; 8 bases are shared with TRBD2. This CDR3 is built from 16 residues. The trim removed 5 bases at V and 0 bases at J, leaving 7 bases unmatched. The CDR3 sequence is CASSRSGGLSTDTQYF. Here the CDR3 DNA reads TGTGCCAGCAGTCGAAGCGGGGGCCTTAGCACAGATACGCAGTATTTT.

V usage is TRBV5-1 and J usage is TRBJ1-6, with TRBD1 matching over 8 bases. Losses at the gene ends were 0 bases for V and 7 bases for J; bases not matched to a gene: 3. The CDR3 is made up of 15 amino acids. Germline V gene sequence: CDR1 SGHRS, CDR2 YFSETQ. CDR3 loop: CASSLDRQGNSPLHF. The CDR3 DNA reads TGCGCCAGCAGCTTGGATAGACAGGGGAATTCACCCCTCCACTTT.